These 14 T cell receptor beta chains were sequenced from one sample in a study of T cells in localized non-small cell lung cancer. Sequenced by immunoSEQ multiplex PCR; TCRdb stores in-frame clones only, minus some. The sample includes about 30,000 clones, under 95% of them seen just once. Specimen: peripheral blood, collected before any cancer treatment. These receptors were collected from a woman aged 35 to 69 with stage I lung adenocarcinoma.

This chain links TRBV7-9 with TRBJ1-1; the D is unclear. Trimming left V 5 bases short and J 3 bases short, with 13 bases between. The CDR3 runs to 14 residues. Germline V CDR1 and CDR2: SEHNR, FQNEAQ (reference sequence). The CDR3 spells CASSPRRSYTEAFF. CDR3 in DNA: TGTGCCAGCAGCCCCCGTAGGTCGTACACTGAAGCTTTCTTT.

The genes are TRBV9 and TRBJ1-3; D unresolved. V shed 0 bases and J shed 4 bases, with 8 bases lying between them. Germline values: CDR1 SGDLS, CDR2 YYNGEE. The CDR3 spans 14 residues. CDR3 residues: CASSVVGSGNTIYF. CDR3 sequence (DNA): TGTGCCAGCAGCGTAGTCGGCTCGGGAAACACCATATATTTT.

The chain recombines TRBV6-6 with TRBJ1-2; no clear D gene. Trimming took off 5 bases at V and 4 bases at J, with 8 bases between the two ends. The CDR3 extends over 12 amino acids. Germline values: CDR1 MNHNY, CDR2 SVGAGI (reference sequence). CDR3 amino acids: CASSPASYGYTF. CDR3 bases: TGTGCCAGCAGTCCCGCGAGCTATGGCTACACCTTC.

The rearrangement uses TRBV5-1 and TRBJ2-1; D not certain. Per germline, CDR1 SGHRS and CDR2 YFSETQ. V gave up 2 bases and J gave up 3 bases, with 12 bases separating them. The CDR3 spans 15 residues. The CDR3 is CASSFGVSYYNEQFF. The CDR3 coding sequence is TGCGCCAGCAGCTTTGGTGTCTCTTACTACAATGAGCAGTTCTTC.

The chain links TRBV16 to TRBJ2-7; 7 bases are shared with TRBD2. V dropped 8 bases and J dropped 3; count of bases not matched to a gene: 10. There are 14 residues in the CDR3. The V gene's germline CDR1 is KGHSY and CDR2 FQNENV. CDR3 coding DNA: TGTGCCAGCTGCGGGGGACCGCTCCTCTACGAGCAGTACTTC. Amino acids: CASCGGPLLYEQYF.

J is TRBJ2-7 and V is TRBV18, with D unclear. The CDR3 spans 13 residues. V was cut by 3 bases and J by 2 bases, with 8 bases left in between. Germline V gives CDR1 KGHSH, CDR2 LQKENI. For the CDR3, the DNA is TGTGCCAGCTCACCTACTACAGCCTACGAGCAGTACTTC. Translated: CASSPTTAYEQYF.

The V and J genes are TRBV19 and TRBJ1-4, with 7 nucleotides matching TRBD1. Germline CDR1 LNHDA, CDR2 SQIVND (reference sequence). V trimming: 6 bases; J trimming: 7 bases; junction bases outside the gene matches: 11. The CDR3 is made up of 15 amino acids. For the CDR3, the DNA is TGTGCCAGTAGCAGTCCTCAGGGGGGGCCTGAAAAACTGTTTTTT. Its translation: CASSSPQGGPEKLFF. The entire variable domain, with the rest obtained from reference TRBV19 and TRBJ1-4, is as follows: DGGITQSPKYLFRKEGQNVTLSCEQNLNHDAMYWYRQDPGQGLRLIYYSQIVNDFQKGDIAEGYSVSREKKESFPLTVTSAQKNPTAFYLCASSSPQGGPEKLFFGSGTQLSVL.

The gene calls are TRBV7-2 and TRBJ2-4, with D perhaps TRBD2 (6 bases). CDR3 length: 15 residues. The V gene lost 3 bases and the J gene lost 3 bases, with 12 bases spanning the gap. The V gene's germline CDR1 is SGHTA and CDR2 FQGNSA. DNA for the CDR3: TGTGCCAGCAGCTTTGGAGGGGCGGACAAAAACATTCAGTACTTC. It is translated as CASSFGGADKNIQYF.

This chain connects TRBV5-8 to TRBJ2-3; a possible D gene is TRBD1 (6 bases). V dropped 2 bases and J dropped 4 bases, with 11 bases sitting between them. Germline V gives CDR1 SGHTS, CDR2 YDEGEE. The CDR3 totals 14 residues. In DNA form, the CDR3 reads TGTGCCAGCAGCTTCCGTACAGGGTCAGATACGCAGTATTTT. Its translation is CASSFRTGSDTQYF.

The V call is TRBV4-3, the J call TRBJ1-3; D may be TRBD1 (5 bases). With 2 bases removed from V and 0 bases from J, the gap between germline ends came to 8 bases. CDR1 and CDR2 (germline): LGHNA, YSLEER. The CDR3 runs 15 residues. The CDR3 sequence: CASSQFGASGNTIYF. CDR3 bases: TGCGCCAGCAGCCAATTCGGGGCCTCTGGAAACACCATATATTTT.

The chain is built from TRBV12-5 and TRBJ2-5, with TRBD1 identical over 7 bases. The CDR3 has 17 amino acids. Germline CDR1 reads LGHNT; CDR2 reads FRNRAP. J lost 6 bases, V lost 2 bases, and 15 bases had no gene match. For the CDR3, the DNA is TGTGCTAGTGGTTTGACCCGACAGGGTGTTACTGCCCAGACCCAGTACTTC. Translation gives CASGLTRQGVTAQTQYF.

This chain joins TRBV9 and TRBJ1-2; D remains unclear. Trimming removed 4 bases at V and 4 bases at J, with 20 bases between. CDR1 and CDR2 (germline): SGDLS, YYNGEE. CDR3 length: 16 residues. CDR3 sequence (DNA): TGTGCCAGCAGCCGTAGGTCGCAGGCAGCTGGCTATGGCTACACCTTC. Translating it yields CASSRRSQAAGYGYTF.

This clone appeared a few times. Here the CDR3 reads CASSRGSYTGELFF. The DNA of the CDR3 is TGTGCCAGTAGCCGAGGGTCCTACACCGGGGAGCTGTTTTTT. The chain couples TRBV19 to TRBJ2-2; a weak D match, TRBD2 (5 bases). The germline gives CDR1 LNHDA, CDR2 SQIVND (reference sequence). CDR3 size: 14 residues. The germline V and J ends were trimmed by 6 bases and 3 bases, with 11 bases remaining between them.

The chain combines TRBV19 with TRBJ1-2, with 9 bases identical to TRBD1. This CDR3 spans 16 amino acids. The J segment lost 0 bases and the V segment lost 3 bases, leaving 5 bases of the junction unmatched. Germline V lookup: CDR1 LNHDA, CDR2 SQIVND (reference sequence). CDR3 residues: CASSMGQGRTNYGYTF. CDR3 nucleotides: TGTGCCAGTAGTATGGGACAGGGCCGTACTAACTATGGCTACACCTTC.